A selection of T cell receptor beta chains follows, all from one sample in a study of regulatory T cells in long-lasting Graves disease. TCRdb re-derived calls from the multiplex PCR reads in MiXCR, one entry per CDR3 protein. Among 350,000 to 450,000 distinct CDR3 sequences listed, approximately 12% were seen once. This sample also appeared in a second study, on T cells in Graves' hyperthyroidism and ophthalmopathy.

The specimen comprised peripheral blood mononuclear cells (PBMCs), sampled at new diagnosis, from a patient treated with antithyroid drugs. The receptors originated from a woman aged 18-29 years with Graves disease. Each CDR3 is given with its conserved first and last residue.

J gene	CDR3 length	V gene	CDR3 protein
TRBJ1-2	13	TRBV20-1	CSASKDRGQGYTF
TRBJ1-5	14	TRBV24-1	CATSDPGGYQPQHF
TRBJ2-3	14	TRBV20-1	CSASKLSVTDTQYF
TRBJ2-3	18	TRBV10-3	CAISDPLGRRGGPDTQYF
TRBJ2-2	15	TRBV2	CASIERYFNTGELFF
TRBJ2-3	15	TRBV20-1	CSARPRDRDADTQYF
TRBJ2-7	13	TRBV27	CASSLGQYYEQYF
TRBJ2-2	17	TRBV4-1	CASSRSGTGGYTGELFF
TRBJ2-5	14	TRBV6-1	CASGLAGGRGTQYF
TRBJ1-2	13	TRBV30	CAWSVLGDHGYTF
TRBJ1-4	12	TRBV30	CAWSEGGPWLFF
TRBJ1-2	15	TRBV3-1	CASSQDQGASYGYTF
TRBJ1-6	15	TRBV20-1	CSARAIGDNNSPLHF
TRBJ2-3	14	TRBV6-2/TRBV6-3	CASGTWREADTQYF
TRBJ2-7	11	TRBV20-1	CSARINYEQYF
TRBJ2-7	16	TRBV30	CAWSVRSGRPIREQYF
TRBJ2-7	14	TRBV9	CASSVEVRTYEQYF
TRBJ2-2	15	TRBV4-3	CASSQVGQVVGELFF
TRBJ1-6	11	TRBV30	CAWTRGSPLHF
TRBJ2-1	15	TRBV2	CACSKGPPLGNEQFF
TRBJ2-3	15	TRBV28	CASRRLPASTDTQYF
TRBJ1-2	13	TRBV15	CATSQSVWDGYTF
TRBJ1-1	14	TRBV10-3	CAISESGGEYEAFF
TRBJ1-3	16	TRBV12-3/TRBV12-4	CASSLGPASSGNTIYF
TRBJ2-5	13	TRBV5-4	CASSLVLEETQYF
TRBJ1-2	12	TRBV12-3/TRBV12-4	CASSRTTYGYTF
TRBJ2-1	16	TRBV4-3	CASSQDRTGPYNEQFF
TRBJ2-6	20	TRBV4-3	CASSQDIGGSRVSGANVLTF
TRBJ2-2	13	TRBV20-1	CSALLLSTGELFF
TRBJ2-7	17	TRBV28	CASSLHSEGIKSYEQYF
TRBJ2-5	13	TRBV27	CASSSSRGETQYF
TRBJ1-3	20	TRBV15	CATSRDHFRGLWSSGNTIYF
TRBJ2-1	12	TRBV10-3	CAISESRDEQFF
TRBJ1-1	17	TRBV5-1	CASSLSWAARTGGQAFF
TRBJ2-1	16	TRBV4-2	CASSQDAGFTYNEQFF
TRBJ1-1	13	TRBV9	CASSSRPESQALF
TRBJ1-1	14	TRBV28	CASSSDGMNTEAFF
NA	14	TRBV15	CATSRDWDQGTQYF
TRBJ2-1	15	TRBV7-2	CASNPLGGSNGEQFF
TRBJ1-2	15	TRBV7-2	CASSFGGGADYGYTF
TRBJ2-1	19	TRBV3-1	CASSQREGSGGPFYNEQFF
TRBJ2-7	14	TRBV6-1	CASMYEQGSYEQYF
TRBJ2-1	18	TRBV6-2/TRBV6-3	CASSYPGSSGGSYNEQFF
TRBJ2-3	21	TRBV20-1	CSASRPTLGTTDRPGPDTQYF
TRBJ2-1	17	TRBV6-5	CASSFTLGAGGINEQFF
TRBJ1-6	12	TRBV30	CAWSDTYSPLHF
TRBJ2-5	15	TRBV7-9	CASSPVGGRRETQYF
TRBJ2-5	14	TRBV30	CAFEAGPRGETQYF
TRBJ2-1	13	TRBV19	CASSIGWNNEQFF
TRBJ2-4	15	TRBV19	CATMRRDGAKNIQYF
TRBJ2-6	14	TRBV25-1	CASSVHSGANVLTF
TRBJ2-1	14	TRBV4-2	CASSRYGGDNEQFF
TRBJ2-1	19	TRBV4-3	CASSQDFMGRPRGNNEQFF
TRBJ2-2	18	TRBV7-9	CASINPPAGQGGTGELFF
TRBJ2-6	17	TRBV2	CASHQGQGKTRANVLTF